The 8 T cell receptor beta chains given below trace back to one sample, sequenced in a study of CD8 T cell repertoires and HIV-1 epitope variants. No antigen has been identified for these receptors. Produced via immunoSEQ multiplex PCR; TCRdb's table is partial and in-frame only. The sample shows several thousand clones, more than 65% of them seen only once. The specimen was cultured CD8+ T cells derived from PBMCs. The receptors were sampled from a male donor with HIV.

This clone is classed as medium-sized. V is TRBV19 and J is TRBJ2-6; 11 nucleotides align to TRBD1. CDR1 is LNHDA and CDR2 is SQIVND in the germline V gene (reference sequence). This CDR3 region has 15 residues. The J segment lost 0 bases and the V segment lost 8 bases, leaving 0 bases of the junction unmatched. CDR3 nucleotide sequence: TGTGCCAGTGGGACAGGGGGCTCTGGGGCCAACGTCCTGACTTTC. Its protein product is CASGTGGSGANVLTF.

The V and J genes are TRBV11-2 and TRBJ1-5; a possible D gene is TRBD1 (5 bases). Germline V CDR1 and CDR2: SGHAT, FQNNGV. Trimming cost V 0 bases and J 4 bases, with 10 bases left between them. This CDR3 spans 15 amino acids. CDR3 in DNA: TGTGCCAGCAGCTTAGAGGGCAGGGAGAATCAGCCCCAGCATTTT. It is translated as CASSLEGRENQPQHF.

This chain connects TRBV5-8 to TRBJ1-3, with 7 nucleotides matching TRBD1. The CDR3 is made up of 14 amino acids. V gave up 2 bases and J gave up 5 bases; unmatched junction bases: 4. Germline CDR1 reads SGHTS; CDR2 reads YDEGEE. CDR3 sequence: CASSFPGQRNTIYF. The CDR3 nucleotides are TGTGCCAGCAGCTTCCCGGGACAGAGAAACACCATATATTTT.

The chain employs TRBV9 and TRBJ1-2, with D tentatively TRBD1 (6 bases). Trimming shortened V by 7 bases and J by 7 bases, and 20 bases separated the two germline ends. This CDR3 is built from 14 residues. Germline CDR1 SGDLS, CDR2 YYNGEE. The CDR3 region is CASGGGGGRSGYTF. The CDR3 nucleotides read TGTGCCAGCGGAGGCGGGGGCGGACGGTCTGGCTACACCTTC.

This chain connects TRBV11-2 to TRBJ1-6; D unclear. The ends were cut back, 0 bases at V and 9 bases at J, with 12 bases in the middle. The germline CDR1 and CDR2 sequences are SGHAT and FQNNGV. The CDR3 sequence is 15 residues long. The CDR3 DNA reads as TGTGCCAGCAGCTTAGATCGTGGCGGGATTTCACCCCTCCACTTT. This encodes CASSLDRGGISPLHF. The entire variable domain, with the rest obtained from reference TRBV11-2 and TRBJ1-6, is as follows: EAGVAQSPRYKIIEKRQSVAFWCNPISGHATLYWYQQILGQGPKLLIQFQNNGVVDDSQLPKDRFSAERLKGVDSTLKIQPAKLEDSAVYLCASSLDRGGISPLHFGNGTRLTVT.

This clone has only a few counts. This chain links TRBV5-4 with TRBJ1-4; D possibly corresponds to TRBD1 (5 bases). Trimming left V 2 bases short and J 7 bases short, with 9 bases between. The CDR3 has 13 residues. Germline V gene lookup returns CDR1 SGHNT and CDR2 YYREEE (reference sequence). The CDR3 is CASSFRGGEKLFF. CDR3 sequence (DNA): TGTGCCAGCAGCTTTAGGGGAGGTGAAAAACTGTTTTTT.

DNA of the CDR3: TGTGCCAGCAGTCCCCTCGTCCTGAACACTGAAGCTTTCTTT. This codes for CASSPLVLNTEAFF. The gene calls are TRBV28 and TRBJ1-1, with unresolved D. CDR3 length equals 14 residues. Germline V lookup: CDR1 MDHEN, CDR2 SYDVKM. V lost 5 bases and J 0 bases, leaving 10 bases between the germline ends.

This rearrangement joins TRBV19 to TRBJ2-5; 7 nucleotides agree with TRBD1. CDR3 length: 14 residues. With V trimmed by 3 bases and J by 5 bases, 6 bases remained unmatched. Per germline, CDR1 LNHDA and CDR2 SQIVND (reference sequence). The CDR3 nucleotides read TGTGCCAGTAGTATTAGACAGGGTTCGGAGACCCAGTACTTC. Its protein product is CASSIRQGSETQYF.